The 8 T cell receptor beta chains reported below all come from one sample, sequenced in a study of human T cells and chemical hapten exposure. As for time point: patch test 1, 2 weeks after DPC sensitization. The treatment: therapeutic diphenylcyclopropenone sensitization with weekly scalp DPC. Extraction yielded total RNA from whole blood (unfractionated). MiXCR was run by TCRdb on the RACE reads, yielding one entry per CDR3 protein. The sample lists tens of thousands of distinct CDR3 sequences; more than 6% were seen once. The specimen comprised whole blood, sampled in connection with sensitization to the hapten diphenylcyclopropenone (DPC). These receptor sequences come from a woman in her thirties with alopecia areata. Some clones in this sample may be carry-over from other donors' samples.

The J gene is TRBJ2-3, the V gene TRBV7-9; 11 bases fit TRBD2. V was clipped by 5 bases and J by 1 base; unmatched bases: 14. Germline V gene data show CDR1 as SEHNR and CDR2 as FQNEAQ (reference sequence). This CDR3 region has 19 residues. This CDR3 is CASSPTLGLAGGRTDTQYF. The CDR3, as DNA: TGTGCCAGCAGCCCGACTCTGGGCTTAGCGGGGGGGCGCACAGATACGCAGTATTTT.

This clonotype was counted only a few times. The chain joins TRBV4-3 to TRBJ2-3, with 8 bases identical to TRBD2. Trimming removed 3 bases from V and 4 bases from J; junction bases left unmatched: 9. The CDR3 covers 16 residues. The germline V gene encodes CDR1 LGHNA and CDR2 YSLEER. Written as DNA, the CDR3 is TGCGCCAGCAGCCACCAAACGGGGGGGCTGTCAGATACGCAGTATTTT. Its translation: CASSHQTGGLSDTQYF.

This clonotype was recorded at least ten times. This chain uses TRBV28 with TRBJ1-5; no firm D call. The CDR3 length is 14 residues. Germline V gene data show CDR1 as MDHEN and CDR2 as SYDVKM. Deletions cut 5 bases from V and 5 bases from J, with 13 bases between. The CDR3 loop reads CASSPTDGDQPQHF. The CDR3 DNA reads TGTGCCAGCAGTCCAACAGATGGGGATCAGCCCCAGCATTTT. The full variable domain, its missing parts supplied by reference TRBV28 and TRBJ1-5, is DVKVTQSSRYLVKRTGEKVFLECVQDMDHENMFWYRQDPGLGLRLIYFSYDVKMKEKGDIPEGYSVSREKKERFSLILESASTNQTSMYLCASSPTDGDQPQHFGDGTRLSIL.

The genes are TRBV2 and TRBJ2-7, with 8 bases matching TRBD1. In germline, CDR1 is SNHLY, CDR2 FYNNEI. The CDR3 is 11 residues long. V shed 6 bases and J 5 bases; nucleotides not matched to a gene: 0. CDR3 sequence: CASRGQDEQYF. The CDR3 bases are TGTGCCAGCAGGGGACAGGACGAGCAGTACTTC.

This clonotype was seen ten or more times. The V call is TRBV6-2 or TRBV6-3, the J call TRBJ2-7, with 8 bases identical to TRBD2. This CDR3 comprises 12 residues. Germline loops: CDR1 MNHEY, CDR2 SVGEGT. J gave up 5 bases and V 7 bases, and 4 bases lay outside the gene matches. DNA of the CDR3: TGTGCCAGCATCGCGGGGGGCCACGAGCAGTACTTC. Translation gives CASIAGGHEQYF.

This clonotype was seen at least ten times. This chain connects TRBV20-1 to TRBJ1-5, with D perhaps matching TRBD1 (5 bases). V was cut by 1 base and J by 3 bases, with 10 bases left in between. Germline V gene lookup returns CDR1 DFQATT and CDR2 SNEGSKA (reference sequence). The CDR3 is 14 amino acids. The CDR3 bases are TGCAGTGCTAGAGGGGACGGTGTCAATCAGCCCCAGCATTTT. Translating it yields CSARGDGVNQPQHF.

This clonotype appeared many times. The chain recombines TRBV20-1 with TRBJ1-3, with D unresolved. The CDR3 runs 13 residues. Germline CDR1 reads DFQATT; CDR2 reads SNEGSKA (reference sequence). V was pared by 3 bases and J by 0 bases, with 6 bases between. In DNA, the CDR3 is TGCAGTGCTAGGCAGAGCTCTGGAAACACCATATATTTT. Protein product: CSARQSSGNTIYF.

Many counts were recorded for this clonotype. The V call is TRBV7-8, the J call TRBJ1-1; D remains ambiguous. The V and J ends lost 1 base and 1 base respectively, with 4 bases between them. There are 13 residues in the CDR3. Germline V lookup: CDR1 SGHVS, CDR2 FQNEAQ. The CDR3 region has the DNA TGTGCCAGCAGCTTAGGCAGGAACACTGAAGCTTTCTTT. This gives the protein CASSLGRNTEAFF.